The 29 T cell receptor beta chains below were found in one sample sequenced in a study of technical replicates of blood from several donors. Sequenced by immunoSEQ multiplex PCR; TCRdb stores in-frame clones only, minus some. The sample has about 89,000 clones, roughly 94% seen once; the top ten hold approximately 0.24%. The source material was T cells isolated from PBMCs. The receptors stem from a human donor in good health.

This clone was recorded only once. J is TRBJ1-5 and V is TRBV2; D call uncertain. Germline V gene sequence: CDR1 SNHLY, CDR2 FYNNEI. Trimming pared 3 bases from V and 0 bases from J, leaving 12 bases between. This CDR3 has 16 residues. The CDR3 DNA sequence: TGTGCCAGCAGTGATTTGGCAGGCCATAGCAATCAGCCCCAGCATTTT. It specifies CASSDLAGHSNQPQHF.

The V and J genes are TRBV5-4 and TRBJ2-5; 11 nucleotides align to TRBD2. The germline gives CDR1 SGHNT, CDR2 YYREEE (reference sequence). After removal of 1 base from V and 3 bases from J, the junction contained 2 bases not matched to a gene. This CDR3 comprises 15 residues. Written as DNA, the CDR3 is TGTGCCAGCAGCTTGCTAGCGGGGGGCGAAGAGACCCAGTACTTC. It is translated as CASSLLAGGEETQYF.

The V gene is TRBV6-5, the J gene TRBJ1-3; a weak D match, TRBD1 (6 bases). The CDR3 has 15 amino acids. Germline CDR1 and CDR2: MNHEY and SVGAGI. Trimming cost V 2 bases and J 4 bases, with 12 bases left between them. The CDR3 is CASSYRSGAGNTIYF. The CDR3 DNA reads TGTGCCAGCAGTTACCGTTCAGGGGCGGGAAACACCATATATTTT.

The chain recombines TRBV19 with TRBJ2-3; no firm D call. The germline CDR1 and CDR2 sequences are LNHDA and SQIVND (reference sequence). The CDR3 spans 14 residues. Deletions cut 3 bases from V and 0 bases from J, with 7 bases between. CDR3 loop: CASSMTSSTDTQYF. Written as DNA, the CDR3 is TGTGCCAGTAGTATGACAAGTAGCACAGATACGCAGTATTTT.

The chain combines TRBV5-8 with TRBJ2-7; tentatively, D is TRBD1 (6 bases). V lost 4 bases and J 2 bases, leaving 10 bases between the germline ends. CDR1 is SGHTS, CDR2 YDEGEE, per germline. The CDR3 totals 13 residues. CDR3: CASSPRDTYEQYF. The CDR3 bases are TGTGCCAGCAGCCCCCGGGACACCTACGAGCAGTACTTC. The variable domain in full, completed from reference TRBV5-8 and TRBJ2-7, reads EAGVTQSPTHLIKTRGQQATLRCSPISGHTSVYWYQQALGLGLQFLLWYDEGEERNRGNFPPRFSGRQFPNYSSELNVNALELEDSALYLCASSPRDTYEQYFGPGTRLTVT.

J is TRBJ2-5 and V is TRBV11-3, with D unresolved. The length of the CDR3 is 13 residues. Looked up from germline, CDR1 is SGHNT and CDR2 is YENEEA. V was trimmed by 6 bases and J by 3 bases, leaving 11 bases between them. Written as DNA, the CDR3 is TGTGCCAGCAGTACGACATGGGAAGAGACCCAGTACTTC. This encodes CASSTTWEETQYF. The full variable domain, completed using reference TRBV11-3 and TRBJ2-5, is EAGVVQSPRYKIIEKKQPVAFWCNPISGHNTLYWYLQNLGQGPELLIRYENEEAVDDSQLPKDRFSAERLKGVDSTLKIQPAELGDSAVYLCASSTTWEETQYFGPGTRLLVL.

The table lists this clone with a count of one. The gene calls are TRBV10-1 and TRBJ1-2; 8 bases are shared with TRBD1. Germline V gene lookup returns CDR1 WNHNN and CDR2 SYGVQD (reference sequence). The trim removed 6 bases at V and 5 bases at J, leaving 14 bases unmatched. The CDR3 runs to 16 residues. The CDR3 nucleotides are TGCGCCAGCAGCGACAGTATAACAGGGGGAGATTATGGCTACACCTTC. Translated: CASSDSITGGDYGYTF.

CDR3 sequence reads: CASSLKAGVADTQYF. CDR3 sequence (DNA): TGTGCCAGCAGCTTGAAGGCGGGAGTAGCAGATACGCAGTATTTT. The chain has TRBV5-4 and TRBJ2-3, with 7 nucleotides matching TRBD2. The CDR3 has 15 amino acids. Trimming removed 1 base from V and 4 bases from J; junction bases left unmatched: 6. CDR1 SGHNT and CDR2 YYREEE come from the germline V gene (reference sequence).

The CDR3 sequence: CASSLGGRELFF. CDR3 in DNA: TGCGCCAGCAGCTTGGGTGGCCGGGAGCTGTTTTTT. The V gene is TRBV5-1, the J gene TRBJ2-2; D unresolved. Trimming took 0 bases from V and 9 from J, leaving 6 bases between them. Germline values: CDR1 SGHRS, CDR2 YFSETQ. This CDR3 comprises 12 residues.

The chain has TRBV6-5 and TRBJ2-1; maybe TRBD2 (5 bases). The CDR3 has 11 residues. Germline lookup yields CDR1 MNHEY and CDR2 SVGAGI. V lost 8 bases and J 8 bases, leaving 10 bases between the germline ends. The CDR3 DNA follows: TGTGCCAGCGCTCGAGGGTATGAGCAGTTCTTC. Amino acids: CASARGYEQFF.

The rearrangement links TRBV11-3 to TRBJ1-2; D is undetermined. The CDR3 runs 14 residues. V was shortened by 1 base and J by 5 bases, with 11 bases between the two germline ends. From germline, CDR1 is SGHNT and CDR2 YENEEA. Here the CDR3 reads CASSLADGVYGYTF. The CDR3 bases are TGTGCCAGCAGCTTAGCAGACGGGGTTTATGGCTACACCTTC. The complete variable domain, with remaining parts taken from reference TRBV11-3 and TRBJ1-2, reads EAGVVQSPRYKIIEKKQPVAFWCNPISGHNTLYWYLQNLGQGPELLIRYENEEAVDDSQLPKDRFSAERLKGVDSTLKIQPAELGDSAVYLCASSLADGVYGYTFGSGTRLTVV.

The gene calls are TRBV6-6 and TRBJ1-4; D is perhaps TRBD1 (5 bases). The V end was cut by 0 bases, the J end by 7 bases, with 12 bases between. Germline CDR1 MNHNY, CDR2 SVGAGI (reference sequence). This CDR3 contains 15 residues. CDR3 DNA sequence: TGTGCCAGCAGTTACTCTCCCCGGCAGGGTGAAAAACTGTTTTTT. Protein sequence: CASSYSPRQGEKLFF.

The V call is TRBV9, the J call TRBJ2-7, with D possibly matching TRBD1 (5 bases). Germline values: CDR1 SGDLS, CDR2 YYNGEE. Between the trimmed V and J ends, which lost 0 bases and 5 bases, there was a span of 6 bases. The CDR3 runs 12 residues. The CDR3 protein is CASSVAGHEQYF. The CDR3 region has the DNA TGTGCCAGCAGCGTAGCAGGGCACGAGCAGTACTTC.

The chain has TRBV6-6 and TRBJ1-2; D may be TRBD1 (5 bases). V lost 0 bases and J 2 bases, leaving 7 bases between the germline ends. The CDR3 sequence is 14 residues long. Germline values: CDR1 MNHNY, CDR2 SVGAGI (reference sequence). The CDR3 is CASSYSAGNYGYTF. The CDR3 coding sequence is TGTGCCAGCAGTTACTCGGCAGGGAACTATGGCTACACCTTC.

The CDR3 is CASSFGHSGGFRNQPQHF. The CDR3 DNA reads as TGTGCCAGCAGCTTCGGACATAGCGGGGGGTTTCGGAATCAGCCCCAGCATTTT. The V gene is TRBV7-9, the J gene TRBJ1-5; maybe TRBD1 (5 bases). Trimming cost V 3 bases and J 4 bases, with 22 bases left between them. Germline CDR1 and CDR2: SEHNR and FQNEAQ (reference sequence). This CDR3 is built from 18 residues.

CDR3: CASSPRMGQGILNTEAFF. CDR3 in DNA: TGTGCCAGCAGTCCGAGGATGGGGCAGGGGATTTTGAACACTGAAGCTTTCTTT. The chain joins TRBV11-1 to TRBJ1-1; a possible D gene is TRBD1 (6 bases). The CDR3 runs to 18 residues. Germline V gene sequence: CDR1 SGHAT, CDR2 FQDESV (reference sequence). The V end lost 6 bases, the J end lost 0 bases, and 23 bases lay between the germline ends.

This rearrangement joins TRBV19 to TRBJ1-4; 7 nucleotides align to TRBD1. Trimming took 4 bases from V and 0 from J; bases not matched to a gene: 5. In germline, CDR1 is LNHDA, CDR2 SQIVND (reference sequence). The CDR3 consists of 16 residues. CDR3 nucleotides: TGTGCCAGTAGTAAGGGACAGCCCCCAACTAATGAAAAACTGTTTTTT. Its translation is CASSKGQPPTNEKLFF.

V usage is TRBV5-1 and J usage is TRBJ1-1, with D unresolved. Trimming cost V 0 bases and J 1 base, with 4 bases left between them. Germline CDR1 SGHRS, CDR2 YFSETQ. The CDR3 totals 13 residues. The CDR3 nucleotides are TGCGCCAGCAGCTTGGAGAGGAACACTGAAGCTTTCTTT. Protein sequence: CASSLERNTEAFF.

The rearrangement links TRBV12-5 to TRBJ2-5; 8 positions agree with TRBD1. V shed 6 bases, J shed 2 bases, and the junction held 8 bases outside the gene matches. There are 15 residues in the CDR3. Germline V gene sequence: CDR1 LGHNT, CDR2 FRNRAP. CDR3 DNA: TGTGCTAGTGGGTCGGACAGGGCCTATCAAGAGACCCAGTACTTC. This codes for CASGSDRAYQETQYF.

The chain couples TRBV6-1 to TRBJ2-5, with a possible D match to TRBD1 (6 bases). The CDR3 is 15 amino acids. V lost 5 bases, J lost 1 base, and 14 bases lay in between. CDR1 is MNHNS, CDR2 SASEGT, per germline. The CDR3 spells CASSLNRVPQETQYF. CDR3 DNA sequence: TGTGCCAGCAGTTTGAACAGGGTACCCCAAGAGACCCAGTACTTC.

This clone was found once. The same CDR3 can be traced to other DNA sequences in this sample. CDR3 bases: TGCGCCAGCAGCTTCGGGACTGGGAACACTGAAGCTTTCTTT. It is translated as CASSFGTGNTEAFF. This chain links TRBV5-1 with TRBJ1-1; D possibly corresponds to TRBD1 (5 bases). Trimming removed 2 bases from V and 1 base from J, with 9 bases in between. Germline values: CDR1 SGHRS, CDR2 YFSETQ. This CDR3 contains 14 residues.

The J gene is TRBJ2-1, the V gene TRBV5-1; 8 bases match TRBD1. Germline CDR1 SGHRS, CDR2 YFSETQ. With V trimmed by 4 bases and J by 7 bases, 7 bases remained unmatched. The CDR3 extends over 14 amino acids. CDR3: CASSIDRGRNEQFF. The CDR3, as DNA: TGCGCCAGCAGCATCGACAGGGGTAGGAATGAGCAGTTCTTC. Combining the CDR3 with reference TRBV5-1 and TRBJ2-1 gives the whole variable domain KAGVTQTPRYLIKTRGQQVTLSCSPISGHRSVSWYQQTPGQGLQFLFEYFSETQRNKGNFPGRFSGRQFSNSRSEMNVSTLELGDSALYLCASSIDRGRNEQFFGPGTRLTVL.

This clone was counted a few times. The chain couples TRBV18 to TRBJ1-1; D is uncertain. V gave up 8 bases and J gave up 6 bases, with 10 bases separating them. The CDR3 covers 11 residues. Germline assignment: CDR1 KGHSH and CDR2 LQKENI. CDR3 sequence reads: CASTQRSEAFF. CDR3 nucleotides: TGTGCCAGCACCCAACGGTCTGAAGCTTTCTTT.

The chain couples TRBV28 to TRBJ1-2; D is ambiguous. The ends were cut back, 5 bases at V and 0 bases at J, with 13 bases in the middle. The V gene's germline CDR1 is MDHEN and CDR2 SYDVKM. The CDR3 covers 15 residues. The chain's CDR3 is CASSTSGTANYGYTF. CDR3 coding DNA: TGTGCCAGCAGTACCTCAGGTACAGCTAACTATGGCTACACCTTC.

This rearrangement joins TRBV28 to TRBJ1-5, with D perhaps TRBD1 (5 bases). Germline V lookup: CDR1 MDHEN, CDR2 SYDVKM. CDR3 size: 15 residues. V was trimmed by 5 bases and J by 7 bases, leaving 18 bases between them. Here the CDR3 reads CASSRRQGAEQPQHF. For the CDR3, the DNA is TGTGCCAGCAGTCGACGACAAGGGGCAGAACAGCCCCAGCATTTT. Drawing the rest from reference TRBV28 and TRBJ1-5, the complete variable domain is DVKVTQSSRYLVKRTGEKVFLECVQDMDHENMFWYRQDPGLGLRLIYFSYDVKMKEKGDIPEGYSVSREKKERFSLILESASTNQTSMYLCASSRRQGAEQPQHFGDGTRLSIL.

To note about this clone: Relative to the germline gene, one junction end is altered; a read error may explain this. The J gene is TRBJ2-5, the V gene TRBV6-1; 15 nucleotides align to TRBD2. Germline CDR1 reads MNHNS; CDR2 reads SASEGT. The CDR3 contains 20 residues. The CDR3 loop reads CASSGVRGGTSGGPYGRGDF. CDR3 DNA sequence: TGTGCCAGCAGTGGAGTCCGCGGCGGGACTAGCGGGGGGCCTTACGGGAGAGGAGACTTC.

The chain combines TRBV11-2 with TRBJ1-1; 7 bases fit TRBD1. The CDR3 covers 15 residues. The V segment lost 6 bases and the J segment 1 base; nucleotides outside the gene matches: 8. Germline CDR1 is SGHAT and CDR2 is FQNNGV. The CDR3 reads CASRPPGTANTEAFF. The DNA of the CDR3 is TGTGCCAGCAGGCCACCCGGGACAGCGAACACTGAAGCTTTCTTT.

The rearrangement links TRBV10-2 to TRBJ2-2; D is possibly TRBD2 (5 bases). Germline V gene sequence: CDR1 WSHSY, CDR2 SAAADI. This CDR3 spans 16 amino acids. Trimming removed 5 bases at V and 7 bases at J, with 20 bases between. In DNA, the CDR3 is TGCGCCAGCAGTATTAGAGGGCCTTATGGTGGCGGGGAGCTGTTTTTT. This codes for CASSIRGPYGGGELFF.

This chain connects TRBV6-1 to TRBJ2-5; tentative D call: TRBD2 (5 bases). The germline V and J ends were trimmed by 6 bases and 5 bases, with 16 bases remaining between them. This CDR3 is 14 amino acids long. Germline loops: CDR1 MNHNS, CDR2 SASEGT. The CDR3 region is CASSPYSVHETQYF. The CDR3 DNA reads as TGTGCCAGCAGCCCCTATAGCGTACACGAGACCCAGTACTTC.